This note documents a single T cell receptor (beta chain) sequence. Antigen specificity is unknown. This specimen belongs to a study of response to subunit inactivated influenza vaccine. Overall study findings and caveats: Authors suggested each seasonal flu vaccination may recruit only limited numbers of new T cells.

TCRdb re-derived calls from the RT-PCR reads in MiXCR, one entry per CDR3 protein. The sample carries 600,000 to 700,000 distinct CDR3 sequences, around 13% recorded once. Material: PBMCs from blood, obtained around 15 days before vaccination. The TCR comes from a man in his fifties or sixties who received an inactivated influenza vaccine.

The CDR3 DNA reads TGTGCCAGCAGTGGAGGGGCAGGGATCGGCTACACCTTC. This gives the protein CASSGGAGIGYTF. The V and J genes are TRBV6-1 and TRBJ1-2; possible D gene TRBD1, 5 bases. V lost 4 bases and J lost 8, with 14 bases in between. There are 13 residues in the CDR3. Germline CDR1 and CDR2: MNHNS and SASEGT.